The T cell receptor (beta chain) under discussion was sequenced for a study of blood T cells in healthy people across ages. A sample-barcoded 5' primer and a J-beta primer mix were used in a second PCR of roughly 7 to 11 cycles. TCRdb used MiXCR to reprocess the 5' RACE reads, holding one entry per CDR3 protein. The profile shows roughly 700,000 distinct CDR3 sequences, over 45% of them singletons. Germline V CDR1 and CDR2: MDHEN, SYDVKM. The CDR3 has 13 residues. Between the trimmed V and J ends, which lost 0 bases and 8 bases, there was a span of 10 bases. The sequenced sample consisted of blood. The chain uses TRBV28 and TRBJ1-2; D is undetermined. The sequence derives from an older woman in good health. The CDR3: CASSLWGTEGYTF. As DNA, the CDR3 is TGTGCCAGCAGTTTATGGGGCACGGAGGGCTACACCTTC.